What follows are 18 T cell receptor beta chains derived from one specimen sequenced in a study of Ad26.COV2.S vaccination and SARS-CoV-2 variants. Profiling relied on immunoSEQ multiplex PCR, and the TCRdb table lists in-frame clones only, not all of them. The table shows around 100,000 clones, with over 60% occurring only once. Specimen: peripheral blood, collected after recovery from COVID-19. The source is a human donor who had recovered from COVID-19.

This chain's CDR3 is CASRIERYNYGYTF. The CDR3 DNA is TGTGCCAGCAGAATTGAACGGTACAACTATGGCTACACCTTC. The chain carries TRBV6-5 and TRBJ1-2; D not resolved. Germline V lookup: CDR1 MNHEY, CDR2 SVGAGI. The CDR3 is 14 residues long. Trimming took 6 bases from V and 2 from J, leaving 13 bases between them.

This clone was seen only once. The gene calls are TRBV6-6 and TRBJ2-5; D might be TRBD1 or TRBD2, each matching 7 bases. This CDR3 is built from 13 residues. V shed 8 bases and J shed 5 bases, with 15 bases lying between them. Germline CDR1 and CDR2: MNHNY and SVGAGI (reference sequence). The CDR3 sequence is CASRAGGEETQYF. CDR3 in DNA: TGTGCCAGCCGGGCAGGGGGGGAGGAGACCCAGTACTTC.

The chain has TRBV27 and TRBJ1-1; perhaps TRBD1 as D (5 bases). The CDR3 sequence is 15 residues long. The V end lost 2 bases, the J end lost 2 bases, and 12 bases lay between the germline ends. Germline CDR1 MNHEY, CDR2 SMNVEV (reference sequence). CDR3 nucleotides: TGTGCCAGCAGTTTAAGCTCAGGGCTTAACACTGAAGCTTTCTTT. Its protein is CASSLSSGLNTEAFF.

The chain uses TRBV15 and TRBJ1-6; no clear D gene. Germline CDR1 is LNHNV and CDR2 is YYDKDF (reference sequence). The CDR3 length is 16 residues. Trimming removed 3 bases at V and 0 bases at J, with 9 bases between. CDR3 region: CATSRKQSSYNSPLHF. For the CDR3, the DNA is TGTGCCACCAGCAGGAAACAGAGCTCCTATAATTCACCCCTCCACTTT.

The chain combines TRBV28 with TRBJ1-5, with a tentative D call TRBD1 (5 bases). CDR3 length equals 14 residues. Trimming pared 2 bases from V and 4 bases from J, leaving 9 bases between. Germline CDR1 and CDR2: MDHEN and SYDVKM. DNA of the CDR3: TGTGCCAGCAGTTTAGGGGGGGTTAATCAGCCCCAGCATTTT. As protein: CASSLGGVNQPQHF.

This chain links TRBV28 with TRBJ1-5, with D unclear. Germline CDR1 reads MDHEN; CDR2 reads SYDVKM. V lost 2 bases, J lost 5 bases, and 4 bases lay in between. The CDR3 is 12 amino acids. The CDR3 region is CASSLRYQPQHF. CDR3 nucleotide sequence: TGTGCCAGCAGTTTAAGGTATCAGCCCCAGCATTTT.

This clone has a handful of counts. The CDR3 spells CAWSTGTDSNQPQHF. CDR3 in DNA: TGTGCCTGGAGTACGGGGACGGATAGCAATCAGCCCCAGCATTTT. The chain links TRBV30 to TRBJ1-5; a possible D gene is TRBD1 (5 bases). Germline values: CDR1 GTSNPN, CDR2 SVGIG (reference sequence). The CDR3 is made up of 15 amino acids. V dropped 2 bases and J dropped 0 bases, with 11 bases sitting between them.

The rearrangement uses TRBV3-1 (or the pseudogene TRBV3-2) and TRBJ2-5; 11 bases are a match to TRBD2. Trimming removed 1 base from V and 7 bases from J; junction bases left unmatched: 2. The germline V gene has CDR1 LGHDT and CDR2 YNNKEL (reference sequence). The CDR3 is 14 residues long. The CDR3 DNA reads TGTGCCAGCAGCCAAGTTAGCGGGGGGGGGACCCAGTACTTC. It encodes CASSQVSGGGTQYF.

The chain employs TRBV7-2 and TRBJ2-1, with unresolved D. Deletions cut 5 bases from V and 3 bases from J, with 5 bases between. This CDR3 contains 12 residues. Per the germline V gene, CDR1 is SGHTA and CDR2 is FQGNSA. The CDR3: CASSTGYNEQFF. CDR3 in DNA: TGTGCCAGCAGCACCGGCTACAATGAGCAGTTCTTC.

The chain has TRBV28 and TRBJ2-7, with a possible D match to TRBD1 (6 bases). CDR3 length: 12 amino acids. V was cut by 7 bases and J by 4 bases, with 11 bases left in between. Germline CDR1 MDHEN, CDR2 SYDVKM. Here the CDR3 DNA reads TGTGCCAGCAAACAGGGTGCTTACGAGCAGTACTTC. This sequence encodes CASKQGAYEQYF. Using reference TRBV28 and TRBJ2-7 for the parts outside the CDR3, the full variable domain is DVKVTQSSRYLVKRTGEKVFLECVQDMDHENMFWYRQDPGLGLRLIYFSYDVKMKEKGDIPEGYSVSREKKERFSLILESASTNQTSMYLCASKQGAYEQYFGPGTRLTVT.

This sequence joins TRBV19 and TRBJ2-1; TRBD1 agrees at 11 bases. Germline CDR1 and CDR2: LNHDA and SQIVND (reference sequence). This CDR3 has 15 residues. The V and J ends lost 1 base and 7 bases, in that order; junction bases with no gene match: 3. CDR3 protein: CASSIGTGGVNEQFF. The CDR3, as DNA: TGTGCCAGTAGTATAGGGACAGGGGGCGTGAATGAGCAGTTCTTC.

The rearrangement links TRBV24-1 to TRBJ1-5; weak D call: TRBD1 (6 bases). Trimming cost V 2 bases and J 4 bases, with 20 bases left between them. The CDR3 consists of 18 residues. Germline assignment: CDR1 KGHDR and CDR2 SFDVKD. CDR3: CATSDWVGSRGGNQPQHF. CDR3 bases: TGTGCCACCAGTGATTGGGTGGGGAGCAGGGGTGGAAATCAGCCCCAGCATTTT.

The rearrangement joins TRBV7-9 to TRBJ1-5, with 8 bases lining up with TRBD1. The CDR3 extends over 18 amino acids. The germline CDR1 and CDR2 sequences are SEHNR and FQNEAQ (reference sequence). J gave up 0 bases and V 0 bases, and 7 bases lay outside the gene matches. CDR3 in DNA: TGTGCCAGCAGCTTAGCACAGGGGGAACCGCATAGCAATCAGCCCCAGCATTTT. This encodes CASSLAQGEPHSNQPQHF.

The chain employs TRBV7-9 and TRBJ1-1, with 7 bases fitting TRBD1. The CDR3 spans 13 residues. The germline gives CDR1 SEHNR, CDR2 FQNEAQ (reference sequence). The ends lost 5 bases at V and 8 bases at J; junction bases unmatched: 8. The DNA for the CDR3 is TGTGCCAGCAGCCTACTTAGACAGGGAGAAGCTTTCTTT. It encodes CASSLLRQGEAFF.

The CDR3 DNA follows: TGTGCCAGCAGCACCGGGACAGGAACATCTAGGGAGCAGTACTTC. Encoded protein: CASSTGTGTSREQYF. The chain recombines TRBV7-9 with TRBJ2-7; the match to TRBD1 covers 8 bases. Trimming took 5 bases from V and 7 from J; bases not matched to a gene: 13. The germline V gene encodes CDR1 SEHNR and CDR2 FQNEAQ (reference sequence). The CDR3 has 15 amino acids.

Concerning this clone: In the same sample, other DNA sequences code for this CDR3. V gene TRBV11-3 combines with J gene TRBJ2-7; TRBD1 aligns across 9 bases. CDR1 SGHNT and CDR2 YENEEA come from the germline V gene. The CDR3 totals 15 residues. After removal of 1 base from V and 3 bases from J, the junction contained 4 bases not matched to a gene. The CDR3 sequence is CASSLAGQGIYEQYF. CDR3 bases: TGTGCCAGCAGCTTAGCCGGACAGGGGATCTACGAGCAGTACTTC.

The V call is TRBV19, the J call TRBJ1-1; a weak D match, TRBD1 (5 bases). CDR1 LNHDA and CDR2 SQIVND come from the germline V gene (reference sequence). The ends were cut back, 6 bases at V and 3 bases at J, with 11 bases in the middle. CDR3 size: 13 residues. The CDR3 loop is CASSQSRDTEAFF. CDR3 bases: TGTGCCAGTAGCCAGAGCAGGGACACTGAAGCTTTCTTT. The full variable domain, rest sourced from reference TRBV19 and TRBJ1-1, is DGGITQSPKYLFRKEGQNVTLSCEQNLNHDAMYWYRQDPGQGLRLIYYSQIVNDFQKGDIAEGYSVSREKKESFPLTVTSAQKNPTAFYLCASSQSRDTEAFFGQGTRLTVV.

The V call is TRBV5-6, the J call TRBJ1-2; 8 bases match TRBD1. The germline V gene has CDR1 SGHDT and CDR2 YYEEEE. With V trimmed by 2 bases and J by 4 bases, 7 bases remained unmatched. The CDR3 consists of 15 residues. The chain's CDR3 is CASSFSQGGGYGYTF. The CDR3 DNA reads TGTGCCAGCAGCTTTTCACAGGGGGGCGGCTATGGCTACACCTTC.